These 15 T cell receptor beta chains came from one sample sequenced in a study of blood T cell repertoires in COVID-19. Profiled with immunoSEQ multiplex PCR; TCRdb holds only in-frame clones, not every one. The sample has roughly 100,000 clones, roughly four fifths seen once; the top ten hold less than 20%. The sequenced material came from peripheral blood. These receptors all stem from a woman older than 75 with acute or convalescent COVID-19.

The chain is built from TRBV24-1 and TRBJ2-5; 10 positions agree with TRBD2. V gave up 7 bases and J gave up 5 bases; unmatched junction bases: 12. This CDR3 is 16 amino acids long. The germline gives CDR1 KGHDR, CDR2 SFDVKD. DNA of the CDR3: TGTGCCACCAGACCAGGAAGAGCGGGAGGGCAGGAGACCCAGTACTTC. Encoded protein: CATRPGRAGGQETQYF.

The rearrangement uses TRBV6-4 and TRBJ1-2, with 7 bases identical to TRBD1. The ends lost 2 bases at V and 3 bases at J; junction bases unmatched: 6. Germline assignment: CDR1 MRHNA and CDR2 SNTAGT. The CDR3 length is 15 residues. CDR3 region: CASSDERQGHYGYTF. CDR3 DNA: TGTGCCAGCAGTGACGAGAGACAGGGACACTATGGCTACACCTTC.

This chain links TRBV6-5 with TRBJ2-7, with 10 positions matching TRBD1. Germline V gene lookup returns CDR1 MNHEY and CDR2 SVGAGI. This CDR3 is built from 15 residues. V was pared by 4 bases and J by 4 bases, with 7 bases of the junction left unmatched. CDR3 amino acids: CASSSPGTGEYEQYF. CDR3 DNA sequence: TGTGCCAGCAGTTCCCCCGGGACAGGGGAATACGAGCAGTACTTC.

The rearrangement links TRBV2 to TRBJ1-5; D remains ambiguous. V shed 1 base and J shed 6 bases, with 10 bases lying between them. There are 14 residues in the CDR3. CDR1 and CDR2 from the germline V gene are SNHLY and FYNNEI. The CDR3, as DNA: TGTGCCAGCAGTGAAGTAACTCCGGGTCAGCCCCAGCATTTT. It encodes CASSEVTPGQPQHF.

The chain is built from TRBV6-6 and TRBJ2-1, with TRBD2 as a possible D gene (6 bases). Germline loops: CDR1 MNHNY, CDR2 SVGAGI (reference sequence). This CDR3 comprises 14 residues. V was clipped by 0 bases and J by 8 bases, with 11 bases between them. CDR3 loop: CASSYSTRMYEQFF. The DNA of the CDR3 is TGTGCCAGCAGTTACTCGACTAGGATGTATGAGCAGTTCTTC.

The sample holds one count of this clone. This rearrangement joins TRBV7-9 to TRBJ2-1; D is uncertain. V lost 1 base, J lost 12 bases, and 13 bases lay in between. The germline V gene has CDR1 SEHNR and CDR2 FQNEAQ (reference sequence). The CDR3 sequence is 13 residues long. The CDR3 here is CASSLGSGIAQFF. The CDR3 nucleotides are TGTGCCAGCAGCTTAGGTTCGGGTATTGCGCAGTTCTTC.

The count of this clone is one. The chain joins TRBV6-6 to TRBJ2-5; TRBD1 matches at 8 bases. The CDR3 length is 14 residues. Germline V CDR1 and CDR2: MNHNY, SVGAGI (reference sequence). V lost 5 bases and J lost 1; bases outside the gene matches: 3. The CDR3 sequence is CASSTGTGQETQYF. The CDR3 DNA reads as TGTGCCAGCAGTACTGGGACAGGCCAAGAGACCCAGTACTTC.

V gene TRBV10-1 combines with J gene TRBJ2-2; no definite D call. The CDR3 loop spans 13 amino acids. The germline V gene encodes CDR1 WNHNN and CDR2 SYGVQD (reference sequence). V lost 0 bases and J lost 4, with 3 bases in between. For the CDR3, the DNA is TGCGCCAGCAGTGAGTCGGCCACCGGGGAGCTGTTTTTT. This sequence encodes CASSESATGELFF.

The chain recombines TRBV10-3 with TRBJ2-7, with 8 bases that match TRBD2. Looked up from germline, CDR1 is ENHRY and CDR2 is SYGVKD. J was trimmed by 0 bases and V by 3 bases; bases with no gene match: 4. The CDR3 loop spans 15 amino acids. The DNA for the CDR3 is TGTGCCATCAGTGAAGGTAGCGGGGCCTCCTACGAGCAGTACTTC. Amino acids: CAISEGSGASYEQYF.

This rearrangement joins TRBV2 to TRBJ1-5, with a possible D match to TRBD1 (6 bases). CDR1 and CDR2 (germline): SNHLY, FYNNEI. Trimming removed 6 bases at V and 3 bases at J, with 9 bases between. The CDR3 runs to 13 residues. The CDR3 DNA follows: TGTGCCAGCAGAGGACAGCCCAATCAGCCCCAGCATTTT. Translated, it gives CASRGQPNQPQHF.

This clone was counted only a few times. This chain links TRBV19 with TRBJ2-7; 9 bases are shared with TRBD2. Unmatched junction bases numbered 6, after V lost 5 bases and J lost 1 base. The CDR3 is 15 amino acids. Per the germline V gene, CDR1 is LNHDA and CDR2 is SQIVND (reference sequence). The CDR3 DNA reads TGTGCCAGTAGTCGGGGACTAGCCGGTTCCTACGAGCAGTACTTC. Its translation is CASSRGLAGSYEQYF.

The chain is built from TRBV11-2 and TRBJ1-1; 8 nucleotides agree with TRBD1. The germline V gene encodes CDR1 SGHAT and CDR2 FQNNGV. The CDR3 runs 16 residues. Trimming removed 4 bases from V and 1 base from J; junction bases left unmatched: 8. The CDR3 reads CASSSGGTGRNTEAFF. For the CDR3, the DNA is TGTGCCAGCAGCTCGGGCGGGACAGGAAGGAACACTGAAGCTTTCTTT. Filled out from reference TRBV11-2 and TRBJ1-1, the complete variable domain reads EAGVAQSPRYKIIEKRQSVAFWCNPISGHATLYWYQQILGQGPKLLIQFQNNGVVDDSQLPKDRFSAERLKGVDSTLKIQPAKLEDSAVYLCASSSGGTGRNTEAFFGQGTRLTVV.

The count of this clone is one. This chain connects TRBV5-1 to TRBJ2-7; the match to TRBD1 covers 7 bases. Germline assignment: CDR1 SGHRS and CDR2 YFSETQ. The CDR3 is 15 residues long. V was pared by 0 bases and J by 3 bases, with 6 bases of the junction left unmatched. DNA for the CDR3: TGCGCCAGCAGCTTGGTTGGGACAGCCGACTACGAGCAGTACTTC. Translation: CASSLVGTADYEQYF.

This chain connects TRBV10-2 to TRBJ1-1, with D unresolved. Germline V lookup: CDR1 WSHSY, CDR2 SAAADI. Deletions cut 4 bases from V and 0 bases from J, with 9 bases between. CDR3 length equals 14 residues. The CDR3 reads CASSAWAVNTEAFF. As DNA, the CDR3 is TGCGCCAGCAGTGCCTGGGCAGTGAACACTGAAGCTTTCTTT.

The rearrangement joins TRBV5-4 to TRBJ2-2; D remains ambiguous. The V gene lost 2 bases and the J gene lost 6 bases, with 8 bases spanning the gap. The CDR3 has 13 residues. The germline gives CDR1 SGHNT, CDR2 YYREEE (reference sequence). CDR3 nucleotides: TGTGCCAGCAGCTTCGGTTCTCCCGGGGAGCTGTTTTTT. Translation: CASSFGSPGELFF.